A single sample is the source of the 21 T cell receptor beta chains below, sequenced in a study of cytomegalovirus exposure and HLA in healthy donors (TCRdb year 2017). The library was obtained by the immunoSEQ multiplex PCR assay. As stored in TCRdb, this immuneACCESS dataset retains in-frame rearrangements with V and J assigned. A fraction of the clones does not appear; measured against another copy, unresolved V genes explain less than half of the discrepancy, and the remainder lacks a known reason. Here the sample has roughly 70,000 clones; around 97% occur a single time. The ten largest clones represent 2% to 2.5% of the sample. Sample: PBMCs. The receptors originated from a man younger than 30 in good health and CMV-seronegative.

The V gene is TRBV15, the J gene TRBJ2-2; D is possibly TRBD1 (6 bases). Germline-derived CDR1 and CDR2 are LNHNV and YYDKDF (reference sequence). The germline V and J ends were trimmed by 2 bases and 4 bases, with 14 bases remaining between them. The CDR3 is 16 residues long. The DNA of the CDR3 is TGTGCCACCAGCAGAACCAGGGGTCCCGTCACCGGGGAGCTGTTTTTT. It encodes CATSRTRGPVTGELFF. Full variable domain (remainder filled in from reference TRBV15 and TRBJ2-2): DAMVIQNPRYQVTQFGKPVTLSCSQTLNHNVMYWYQQKSSQAPKLLFHYYDKDFNNEADTPDNFQSRRPNTSFCFLDIRSPGLGDTAMYLCATSRTRGPVTGELFFGEGSRLTVL.

V gene TRBV6-6 combines with J gene TRBJ1-6, with D perhaps TRBD1 (6 bases). The CDR3 consists of 12 residues. V was pared by 5 bases and J by 17 bases, with 16 bases between. Germline V CDR1 and CDR2: MNHNY, SVGAGI (reference sequence). The CDR3: CASSPGTLEVHF. CDR3 in DNA: TGTGCCAGCAGTCCCGGGACACTCGAAGTCCACTTT.

V usage is TRBV5-4 and J usage is TRBJ2-7; 10 bases are shared with TRBD1. V dropped 4 bases and J dropped 5; count of bases not matched to a gene: 3. In germline, CDR1 is SGHNT, CDR2 YYREEE (reference sequence). The CDR3 extends over 13 amino acids. CDR3: CASSPTGGNEQYF. The DNA of the CDR3 is TGTGCCAGCAGCCCGACAGGGGGCAACGAGCAGTACTTC.

CDR3 DNA: TGCGCCAGCAGCCAACCCGGGACTAGCGGGAGGGAGACCCAGTACTTC. Protein sequence: CASSQPGTSGRETQYF. The chain recombines TRBV4-1 with TRBJ2-5, with TRBD2 matching over 15 bases. This CDR3 has 16 amino acids. V lost 2 bases, J lost 5 bases, and 3 bases stayed unmatched. Germline V gene data show CDR1 as MGHRA and CDR2 as YSYEKL.

The chain links TRBV27 to TRBJ2-7; 8 nucleotides line up with TRBD1. Germline V gene data show CDR1 as MNHEY and CDR2 as SMNVEV (reference sequence). The CDR3 is 14 amino acids. V lost 2 bases, J lost 2 bases, and 2 bases stayed unmatched. The CDR3 DNA sequence: TGTGCCAGCAGTTTAGGGGGACAGGCCTACGAGCAGTACTTC. Translating it yields CASSLGGQAYEQYF.

CDR3 bases: TGTGCCATCAGTGAGTCACCCAGGGGAAACTCACCCCTCCACTTT. Amino acid sequence: CAISESPRGNSPLHF. The J gene is TRBJ1-6, the V gene TRBV10-3, with D possibly TRBD1 on 6 matching bases. CDR1 is ENHRY, CDR2 SYGVKD, per germline. Trimming pared 0 bases from V and 10 bases from J, leaving 13 bases between. CDR3 length: 15 residues.

V gene TRBV5-3 combines with J gene TRBJ2-7, with 8 positions matching TRBD1. TRBV5-3 belongs to the ORF category, with a function that is uncertain. The V gene end was trimmed by 2 bases and the J gene end by 0 bases; junction bases not matched to a gene: 7. The CDR3 contains 16 residues. The CDR3 DNA is TGTGCCAGAAGCTTACTCGAGGACAGGGTCTCCTACGAGCAGTACTTC. Its protein is CARSLLEDRVSYEQYF.

V is TRBV6-1 and J is TRBJ2-7, with 7 bases that match TRBD2. The CDR3 sequence is 14 residues long. Trimming took 6 bases from V and 1 from J; bases not matched to a gene: 6. Germline V gives CDR1 MNHNS, CDR2 SASEGT. Written as DNA, the CDR3 is TGTGCCAGCAGCGCCAGCGGGAAGTCCTACGAGCAGTACTTC. It specifies CASSASGKSYEQYF.

The J gene is TRBJ2-6, the V gene TRBV9; 8 positions match TRBD2. In germline, CDR1 is SGDLS, CDR2 YYNGEE. This CDR3 spans 17 amino acids. J gave up 0 bases and V 0 bases, and 2 bases lay outside the gene matches. CDR3: CASSVAGGPSGANVLTF. The CDR3 DNA follows: TGTGCCAGCAGCGTAGCGGGAGGGCCCTCTGGGGCCAACGTCCTGACTTTC.

The rearrangement joins TRBV30 to TRBJ2-1; TRBD2 matches at 14 bases. Germline CDR1 is GTSNPN and CDR2 is SVGIG (reference sequence). The V segment lost 8 bases and the J segment 7 bases; nucleotides outside the gene matches: 25. The CDR3 is 20 residues long. CDR3 amino acids: CAVGLRGTSGRTGARNEQFF. The DNA for the CDR3 is TGTGCCGTAGGCCTGAGAGGGACTAGCGGGAGAACAGGGGCACGGAATGAGCAGTTCTTC.

The rearrangement uses TRBV7-8 and TRBJ1-5; no clear D. This CDR3 region has 15 residues. Per germline, CDR1 SGHVS and CDR2 FQNEAQ. V was cut by 1 base and J by 6 bases, with 13 bases left in between. The CDR3 coding sequence is TGTGCCAGCAGCTTAGGGAGGGCGAGGAGTCAGCCCCAGCATTTT. Its translation: CASSLGRARSQPQHF.

This sequence joins TRBV27 and TRBJ1-6; tentative D call: TRBD1 (6 bases). V was pared by 8 bases and J by 8 bases, with 16 bases between. The CDR3 has 14 amino acids. CDR1 MNHEY and CDR2 SMNVEV come from the germline V gene (reference sequence). CDR3 sequence (DNA): TGTGCCAGCCGAGAGTCCGCAGGGGATTCACCCCTCCACTTT. This codes for CASRESAGDSPLHF.

The rearrangement joins TRBV29-1 to TRBJ2-1, with D perhaps matching TRBD1 (6 bases). CDR1 and CDR2 (germline): SQVTM, ANQGSEA. This CDR3 has 14 residues. V was shortened by 3 bases and J by 5 bases, with 14 bases between the two germline ends. The CDR3 DNA reads as TGCAGCGTTGATAGGGGGACGGAGCACAATGAGCAGTTCTTC. This gives the protein CSVDRGTEHNEQFF.

J is TRBJ1-2 and V is TRBV9; D unresolved. This CDR3 contains 16 residues. V was shortened by 0 bases and J by 0 bases, with 12 bases between the two germline ends. Germline V CDR1 and CDR2: SGDLS, YYNGEE. DNA of the CDR3: TGTGCCAGCAGCGTAGGCTTGGCGGACTCTAACTATGGCTACACCTTC. Its translation is CASSVGLADSNYGYTF. The whole variable domain, filled in from reference TRBV9 and TRBJ1-2, reads DSGVTQTPKHLITATGQRVTLRCSPRSGDLSVYWYQQSLDQGLQFLIQYYNGEERAKGNILERFSAQQFPDLHSELNLSSLELGDSALYFCASSVGLADSNYGYTFGSGTRLTVV.

The V call is TRBV28, the J call TRBJ2-2, with 9 bases matching TRBD1. CDR1 MDHEN and CDR2 SYDVKM come from the germline V gene. Unmatched junction bases numbered 10, after V lost 5 bases and J lost 6 bases. This CDR3 contains 16 residues. The CDR3 sequence is CASSVYRGHRAGELFF. The CDR3 bases are TGTGCCAGCAGTGTCTACAGGGGGCATCGGGCCGGGGAGCTGTTTTTT.

This clone has a handful of counts. The gene calls are TRBV2 and TRBJ2-1; 9 nucleotides line up with TRBD1. Germline CDR1 is SNHLY and CDR2 is FYNNEI. The CDR3 contains 19 residues. Trimming removed 6 bases from V and 1 base from J; junction bases left unmatched: 16. CDR3 in amino acids: CASRGQGGQSSGSYNEQFF. In nucleotides, the CDR3 is TGTGCCAGCAGGGGACAGGGCGGGCAATCCTCGGGGTCCTACAATGAGCAGTTCTTC.

The V and J genes are TRBV10-3 and TRBJ1-5; TRBD1 might be the D (5 bases). The ends were cut back, 3 bases at V and 4 bases at J, with 10 bases in the middle. The germline V gene has CDR1 ENHRY and CDR2 SYGVKD. The CDR3 contains 14 residues. CDR3 bases: TGTGCCATCAGTGATTTCGGGGGAAATCAGCCCCAGCATTTT. Protein: CAISDFGGNQPQHF.

The V call is TRBV5-8, the J call TRBJ2-3, with 10 bases identical to TRBD1. The CDR3 sequence is 16 residues long. The germline CDR1 and CDR2 sequences are SGHTS and YDEGEE. The trim removed 4 bases at V and 6 bases at J, leaving 11 bases unmatched. CDR3 region: CASSLPGQGIFDTQYF. The CDR3 region has the DNA TGTGCCAGCAGCCTACCGGGACAGGGGATTTTTGATACGCAGTATTTT.

This clone was seen only once. The J gene is TRBJ2-7, the V gene TRBV7-6, with 7 bases fitting TRBD1. V lost 1 base and J lost 2; bases outside the gene matches: 2. The CDR3 spans 14 residues. CDR1 is SGHVS and CDR2 is FNYEAQ in the germline V gene. Written as DNA, the CDR3 is TGTGCCAGCAGCTTAGGGACAGGTCCCTACGAGCAGTACTTC. Translating gives CASSLGTGPYEQYF.

The V gene is TRBV6-1, the J gene TRBJ1-5; no clear D. This CDR3 region has 12 residues. The V end lost 8 bases, the J end lost 5 bases, and 10 bases lay between the germline ends. The germline CDR1 and CDR2 sequences are MNHNS and SASEGT. The CDR3 nucleotides are TGTGCCAGCGGAGGCGGGGATCAGCCCCAGCATTTT. Amino acids: CASGGGDQPQHF.

The CDR3 DNA follows: TGTGCCAGCAGCTCAAGGACTAGCGGAGCGGGCACCGGGGAGCTGTTTTTT. Its translation is CASSSRTSGAGTGELFF. The rearrangement joins TRBV11-1 to TRBJ2-2; 10 bases align to TRBD2. CDR1 and CDR2 from the germline V gene are SGHAT and FQDESV (reference sequence). This CDR3 has 17 residues. V lost 4 bases to trimming and J lost 4 bases; unmatched junction nucleotides: 9.